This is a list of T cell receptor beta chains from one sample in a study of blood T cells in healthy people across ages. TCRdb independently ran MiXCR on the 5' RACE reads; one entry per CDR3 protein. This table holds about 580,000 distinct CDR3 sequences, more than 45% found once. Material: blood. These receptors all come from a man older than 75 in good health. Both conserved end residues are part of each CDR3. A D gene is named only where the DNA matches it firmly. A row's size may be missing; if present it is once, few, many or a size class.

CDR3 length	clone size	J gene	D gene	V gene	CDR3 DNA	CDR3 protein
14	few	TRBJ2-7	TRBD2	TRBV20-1	TGCAGTGCTAGAGTTCGGGAGGGCCCGTACGAGCAGTACTTC	CSARVREGPYEQYF
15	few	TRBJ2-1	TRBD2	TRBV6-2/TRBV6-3	TGTGCCAGCAGCTTTCGGACTAGCGGGTTCAATGAGCAGTTCTTC	CASSFRTSGFNEQFF
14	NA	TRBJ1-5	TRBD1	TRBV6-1	TGTGCCAGCAGGAGGGACAGGGGTTACCAGCCCCAGCATTTT	CASRRDRGYQPQHF
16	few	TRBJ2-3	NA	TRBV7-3	TGTGCCAGCAGCTTCGTAAGCGGGTCTAGCACAGATACGCAGTATTTT	CASSFVSGSSTDTQYF
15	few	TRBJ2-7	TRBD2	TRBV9	TGTGCCAGCAGCGTAGCGGGGGGGAGCTCCTACGAGCAGTACTTC	CASSVAGGSSYEQYF
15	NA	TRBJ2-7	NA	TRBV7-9	TGTGCCAGCAGCTTAGGCATCCCCCCCGTCTACGAGCAGTACTTC	CASSLGIPPVYEQYF
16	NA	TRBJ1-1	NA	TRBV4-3	TGCGCCAGCAGCCAAGATCATGGGGGGGCGAACACTGAAGCTTTCTTT	CASSQDHGGANTEAFF
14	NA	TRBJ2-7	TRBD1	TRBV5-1	TGCGCCAGCAGCGCCGGGACAGGGGGCTACGAGCAGTACTTC	CASSAGTGGYEQYF
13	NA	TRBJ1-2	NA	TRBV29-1	TGCAGCGTCCTCCAGGGAGATAACTATGGCTACACCTTC	CSVLQGDNYGYTF
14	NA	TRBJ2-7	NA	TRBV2	TGTGCCAGCAGTGAAGATGGCAGGGCCTACGAGCAGTACTTC	CASSEDGRAYEQYF
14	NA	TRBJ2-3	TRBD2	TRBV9	TGTGCCAGCAGCGCCCGGGGGGTTGAGGATACGCAGTATTTT	CASSARGVEDTQYF
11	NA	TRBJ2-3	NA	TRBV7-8	TGTGCCAGCACCCCCTCAGATACGCAGTATTTT	CASTPSDTQYF
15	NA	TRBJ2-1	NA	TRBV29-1	TGCAGCGTTGAAGATCCGCGGCCAGGCTCAAATGAGCAGTTCTTC	CSVEDPRPGSNEQFF
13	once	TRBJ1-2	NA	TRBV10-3	TGTGCCATCAGTGAGGGCACCAGCTATGGCTACACCTTC	CAISEGTSYGYTF
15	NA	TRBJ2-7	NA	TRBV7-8	TGTGCCTGCAGCTTAGCTTTGGGGGAGATCTACGAGCAGTACTTC	CACSLALGEIYEQYF
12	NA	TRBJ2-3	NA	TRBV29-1	TGCAGCGTTGTGGGAAGCACAGATACGCAGTATTTT	CSVVGSTDTQYF
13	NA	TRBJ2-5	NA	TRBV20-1	TGCAGTGCGGGTCCGGGAGAGGAAGAGACCCAGTACTTC	CSAGPGEEETQYF
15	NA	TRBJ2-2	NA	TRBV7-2	TGTGCCAGCAGCTTAGGTTTCCAATTCACCGGGGAGCTGTTTTTT	CASSLGFQFTGELFF
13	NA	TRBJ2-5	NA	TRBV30	TGTGCCTGGGGTAAAAATGTGGAGGAGACCCAGTACTTC	CAWGKNVEETQYF
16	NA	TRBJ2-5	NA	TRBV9	TGTGCCAGCAGCCCCTTGGGGTTGCTGGGCCAAGAGACCCAGTACTTC	CASSPLGLLGQETQYF
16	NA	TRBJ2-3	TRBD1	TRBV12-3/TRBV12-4	TGTGCCAGCAGTGGTTACAGGGGGCTAAGCGCAGATACGCAGTATTTT	CASSGYRGLSADTQYF
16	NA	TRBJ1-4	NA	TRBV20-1	TGCAGTGCTAGAGATTTACCGGGACGGGACAATGAAAAACTGTTTTTT	CSARDLPGRDNEKLFF
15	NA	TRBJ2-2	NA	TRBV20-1	TGCAGTGCTAGAGCTCCCGAGGGTGGCACCGGGGAGCTGTTTTTT	CSARAPEGGTGELFF
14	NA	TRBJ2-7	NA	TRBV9	TGTGCCAGCAGCGGTCCACCCCATTCCTACGAGCAGTACTTC	CASSGPPHSYEQYF
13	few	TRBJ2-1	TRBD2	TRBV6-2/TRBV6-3	TGTGCCAGCAGTGCGCAGCGGGGCAATGAGCAGTTCTTC	CASSAQRGNEQFF
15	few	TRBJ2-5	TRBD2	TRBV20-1	TGCAGTGCTATGAGACTAGCGGGCCTAGAAGAGACCCAGTACTTC	CSAMRLAGLEETQYF
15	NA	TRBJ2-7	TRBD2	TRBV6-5	TGTGCCAGCATCAGACTAGCGGGAGGGGCCCATGAGCAGTACTTC	CASIRLAGGAHEQYF
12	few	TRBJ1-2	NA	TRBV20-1	TGCAGTGTCCCCGGGACCCCCTATGGCTACACCTTC	CSVPGTPYGYTF
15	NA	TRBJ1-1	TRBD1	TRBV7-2	TGTGCCAGCAGCCATCCTCGGGACAGAGTCTCTGAAGCTTTCTTT	CASSHPRDRVSEAFF
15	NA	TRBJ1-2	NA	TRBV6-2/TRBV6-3	TGTGCCAGCGAACCCCTTCAGGGACTCGGCTATGGCTACACCTTC	CASEPLQGLGYGYTF
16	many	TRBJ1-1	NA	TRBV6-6	TGTGCCAGCAGTTACTCGTACAGCACCTCGGCCCAGAAAGCTTTCTTT	CASSYSYSTSAQKAFF
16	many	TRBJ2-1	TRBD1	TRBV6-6	TGTGCCAGCAGTTACTCGAGGCAGGGGGCGGGGAATGAGCAGTTCTTC	CASSYSRQGAGNEQFF
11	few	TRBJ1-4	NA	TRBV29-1	TGCACCACTTTAGTGGGGGGAAAACTGTTTTTT	CTTLVGGKLFF
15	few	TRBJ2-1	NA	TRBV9	TGTGCCAGCAGCGTAGCTAGCATAAGGCCGGATGAGCAGTTCTTC	CASSVASIRPDEQFF
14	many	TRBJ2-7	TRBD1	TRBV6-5	TGTGCCAGCAGTCCGGGACAGGGTTTCGCCGAGCAGTACTTC	CASSPGQGFAEQYF
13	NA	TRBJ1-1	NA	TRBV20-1	TGCAGTGCTAGAGCACAGGGGAACACTGAAGCTTTCTTT	CSARAQGNTEAFF
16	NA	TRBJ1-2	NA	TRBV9	TGTGCCAGCAGCGGCTTAGGGCAACGTGCTAACTATGGCTACACCTTC	CASSGLGQRANYGYTF
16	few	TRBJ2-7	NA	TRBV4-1	TGCGCCAGCAGCCATCCCGGGGGGGACAGTAAGTACGAGCAGTACTTC	CASSHPGGDSKYEQYF
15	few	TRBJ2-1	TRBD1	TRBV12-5	TGTGCTAGTGGACCCCGGGACAGGAGGTACAATGAGCAGTTCTTC	CASGPRDRRYNEQFF
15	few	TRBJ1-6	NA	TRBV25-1	TGTGCCAGCAGTGACAGGACCTCCTATAATTCACCCCTCCACTTT	CASSDRTSYNSPLHF
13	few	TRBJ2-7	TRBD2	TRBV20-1	TGCAGTGTCCCGACTAGCGGGAGGCGCGAGCAGTACTTC	CSVPTSGRREQYF
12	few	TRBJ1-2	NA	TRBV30	TGTGCCTGGAGTGTCTCCGGGTATGGTTACACCTTC	CAWSVSGYGYTF
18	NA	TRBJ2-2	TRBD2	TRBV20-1	TGCAGTGCTAGGCCCCTCTTACTAGCGGGAGTGGGCACCGGGGAGCTGTTTTTT	CSARPLLLAGVGTGELFF
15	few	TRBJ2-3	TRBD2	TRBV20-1	TGCAGTGCCCCCGGACTAGCGGGTTGGACAGATACGCAGTATTTT	CSAPGLAGWTDTQYF
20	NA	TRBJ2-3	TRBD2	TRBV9	TGTGCCAGCAGCGTAGAACGCTCGGGAGGCCACGGCGAGAGCACAGATACGCAGTATTTT	CASSVERSGGHGESTDTQYF
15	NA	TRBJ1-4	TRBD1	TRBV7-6	TGTGCCAGCAGCTTCCGGACAGGGGACGATGAAAAACTGTTTTTT	CASSFRTGDDEKLFF
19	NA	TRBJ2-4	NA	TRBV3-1	TGTGCCAGCAGCCAAGATGTATTAAGGGGGGCCGCGGCCAAAAACATTCAGTACTTC	CASSQDVLRGAAAKNIQYF
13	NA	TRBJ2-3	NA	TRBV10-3	TGTGCCATCGCGCTGGGGGACCCAGATACGCAGTATTTT	CAIALGDPDTQYF
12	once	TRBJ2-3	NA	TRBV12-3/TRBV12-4	TGTGCCAGCAGCCGAGCTCTAGATACGCAGTATTTT	CASSRALDTQYF
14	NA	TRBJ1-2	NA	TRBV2	TGTGCCAGCAGGGACGGCCTAACCAACTATGGCTACACCTTC	CASRDGLTNYGYTF
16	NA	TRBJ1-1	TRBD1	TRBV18	TGTGCCAGCTCACTCGACAGGGAGTGGCGAGGCACTGAAGCTTTCTTT	CASSLDREWRGTEAFF
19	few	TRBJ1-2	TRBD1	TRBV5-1	TGCGCCAGCAGCTCGAACCGGGACAGCCCTAGGGGCGTTAACTATGGCTACACCTTC	CASSSNRDSPRGVNYGYTF
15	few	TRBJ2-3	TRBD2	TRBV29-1	TGCAGCGTTGAAGGACTAGCGGGGAGCACAGATACGCAGTATTTT	CSVEGLAGSTDTQYF
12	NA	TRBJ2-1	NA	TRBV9	TGTGCCAGCAGCGCAGTAGCCGGAGAGCAGTTCTTC	CASSAVAGEQFF
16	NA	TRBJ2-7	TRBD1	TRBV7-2	TGTGCCAGCAGCTTAGTAGGGACAGGGACCGCCTACGAGCAGTACTTC	CASSLVGTGTAYEQYF